Following are 31 T cell receptor beta chains from one sample sequenced in a study of molecular identifiers for immune sequencing clone quantification. TCRdb reprocessed the PCR reads with MiXCR, giving one entry per CDR3 protein. The data contain 300,000 to 400,000 distinct CDR3 sequences, 20% to 25% of them singletons. The sequenced material came from naive CD8+ T cells from blood, with Jurkat cell RNA spiked in. Subset in this sample: FACS-sorted CD8+CD4-CCR7+CD45RA+ naive T cells. Receptors were obtained from a human donor in good health. Some libraries in this study had Jurkat cell RNA spiked in.

The chain employs TRBV4-1 and TRBJ1-2; TRBD1 matches 7 bases. Trimming cost V 0 bases and J 1 base; bases outside gene matches: 2. Per germline, CDR1 MGHRA and CDR2 YSYEKL. This CDR3 is built from 15 residues. The CDR3 sequence is CASSQEAGGNYGYTF. CDR3 sequence (DNA): TGCGCCAGCAGCCAAGAAGCAGGGGGTAACTATGGCTACACCTTC.

This clonotype has only a few counts. This chain uses TRBV4-1 with TRBJ1-4; TRBD1 matches at 9 bases. The V gene end was trimmed by 2 bases and the J gene end by 4 bases; junction bases not matched to a gene: 2. This CDR3 has 15 residues. CDR1 is MGHRA, CDR2 YSYEKL, per germline. CDR3 amino acids: CASSQTGQGNEKLFF. The DNA of the CDR3 is TGCGCCAGCAGCCAAACGGGACAGGGTAATGAAAAACTGTTTTTT.

About this clonotype itself: At one boundary the junction diverges from the germline segment, which might be a read error. The gene calls are TRBV27 and TRBJ2-7, with 7 bases aligning to TRBD2. This CDR3 region has 14 residues. Germline lookup yields CDR1 MNHEY and CDR2 SMNVEV (reference sequence). Written as DNA, the CDR3 is TGTACCAGCAGCCTGGGACTATCCTCCTACGAGCAGTACTTC. Residues: CTSSLGLSSYEQYF.

Comments on this clonotype: A much bigger clone sits one base away, suggesting this may be a read error. The chain has TRBV9 and TRBJ2-2; no clear D gene. The CDR3 has 12 amino acids. From germline, CDR1 is SGDLS and CDR2 YYNGEE. CDR3 sequence reads: CANSVVTGELFF. As DNA, the CDR3 is TGTGCCAACAGCGTGGTCACCGGGGAGCTGTTTTTT.

This clonotype has only one observation. Being one base from a much bigger clone, this may be a read error. This CDR3 is CSARRVDEQYF. CDR3 sequence (DNA): TGCAGTGCTCGCAGGGTTGACGAGCAGTACTTC. The chain is built from TRBV20-1 and TRBJ2-7, with a weak D call TRBD1 (5 bases). Per germline, CDR1 DFQATT and CDR2 SNEGSKA (reference sequence). With 5 bases removed from V and 5 bases from J, the gap between germline ends came to 10 bases. The CDR3 extends over 11 amino acids.

Only a few counts were recorded for this clonotype. The J gene is TRBJ2-7, the V gene TRBV12-3 or TRBV12-4, with TRBD1 identical over 9 bases. Trimming removed 5 bases from V and 2 bases from J; junction bases left unmatched: 7. The CDR3 has 15 residues. The CDR3 coding sequence is TGTGCCAGCAGTCATACCGGACAGGGGACCTACGAGCAGTACTTC. Residues: CASSHTGQGTYEQYF.

In DNA, the CDR3 is TGTGCCAGCAGTTCTAGACTAGCGAGAAACACAGATACGCAGTATTTT. As protein: CASSSRLARNTDTQYF. This chain connects TRBV28 to TRBJ2-3, with TRBD2 identical over 8 bases. Trimming at V came to 4 bases and at J to 2 bases, leaving 8 bases not matched to a gene. CDR1 is MDHEN, CDR2 SYDVKM, per germline. The CDR3 length is 16 residues. Drawing the rest from reference TRBV28 and TRBJ2-3, the complete variable domain is DVKVTQSSRYLVKRTGEKVFLECVQDMDHENMFWYRQDPGLGLRLIYFSYDVKMKEKGDIPEGYSVSREKKERFSLILESASTNQTSMYLCASSSRLARNTDTQYFGPGTRLTVL.

This clonotype turned up a few times. The gene calls are TRBV27 and TRBJ2-5; D might be TRBD1 or TRBD2, each matching 7 bases. Germline CDR1 is MNHEY and CDR2 is SMNVEV (reference sequence). The CDR3 is made up of 18 amino acids. V dropped 4 bases and J dropped 0 bases, with 21 bases sitting between them. CDR3 in DNA: TGTGCCAGCAGTTATCGGGCAGGGGGGGGCCCTTACCAAGAGACCCAGTACTTC. It is translated as CASSYRAGGGPYQETQYF.

This clonotype was counted ten times or more. The V gene is TRBV6-5, the J gene TRBJ2-3; D is perhaps TRBD2 (7 bases). Germline CDR1 is MNHEY and CDR2 is SVGAGI. V lost 4 bases and J 0 bases, leaving 14 bases between the germline ends. The CDR3 runs to 16 residues. As DNA, the CDR3 is TGTGCCAGCAGTTCTCGGGGGGCTTCTAGCACAGATACGCAGTATTTT. Protein product: CASSSRGASSTDTQYF.

There are many counts of this clonotype. The rearrangement links TRBV15 to TRBJ1-4, with TRBD1 as a possible D gene (5 bases). This CDR3 has 14 amino acids. The V and J ends lost 5 bases and 7 bases respectively, with 14 bases between them. CDR1 and CDR2 from the germline V gene are LNHNV and YYDKDF (reference sequence). The CDR3 DNA sequence: TGTGCCACCAGCCAAGACCGGGGGAGTGAAAAACTGTTTTTT. This codes for CATSQDRGSEKLFF. Full variable domain (outside the CDR3, taken from reference TRBV15 and TRBJ1-4): DAMVIQNPRYQVTQFGKPVTLSCSQTLNHNVMYWYQQKSSQAPKLLFHYYDKDFNNEADTPDNFQSRRPNTSFCFLDIRSPGLGDTAMYLCATSQDRGSEKLFFGSGTQLSVL.

This clonotype has ten or more counts. The chain combines TRBV14 with TRBJ2-1; no clear D gene. Trimming removed 4 bases at V and 10 bases at J, with 14 bases between. The CDR3 is 13 amino acids. CDR1 is SGHDN and CDR2 is FVKESK in the germline V gene. The CDR3 sequence is CASSLVRGPEQFF. The CDR3 DNA reads as TGTGCCAGCAGCCTCGTTCGAGGTCCCGAGCAGTTCTTC. Together with reference TRBV14 and TRBJ2-1, the CDR3 gives the full variable domain: EAGVTQFPSHSVIEKGQTVTLRCDPISGHDNLYWYRRVMGKEIKFLLHFVKESKQDESGMPNNRFLAERTGGTYSTLKVQPAELEDSGVYFCASSLVRGPEQFFGPGTRLTVL.

In its sample, this clonotype was seen many times. The chain couples TRBV6-1 to TRBJ2-7; maybe TRBD1 (6 bases). This CDR3 has 12 amino acids. Germline CDR1 and CDR2: MNHNS and SASEGT. The V gene lost 2 bases and the J gene lost 5 bases, with 7 bases spanning the gap. CDR3 bases: TGTGCCAGCAGTGAAACAGGGAACGAGCAGTACTTC. Translation: CASSETGNEQYF.

This clonotype was observed a few times. The chain couples TRBV4-1 to TRBJ2-7; 9 positions match TRBD1. Per the germline V gene, CDR1 is MGHRA and CDR2 is YSYEKL. This CDR3 has 14 residues. Losses at the gene ends were 3 bases for V and 5 bases for J; bases not matched to a gene: 5. The CDR3 DNA is TGCGCCAGCAGCCACGGACAGGGGACCGACGAGCAGTACTTC. Its protein product is CASSHGQGTDEQYF.

This clonotype has ten or more counts. The chain couples TRBV5-5 to TRBJ1-5; TRBD1 matches at 8 bases. The germline V gene encodes CDR1 SGHKS and CDR2 YYEKEE (reference sequence). This CDR3 region has 15 residues. J was trimmed by 3 bases and V by 5 bases; bases with no gene match: 7. CDR3 protein: CASRPTGELNQPQHF. In DNA, the CDR3 is TGTGCCAGCAGACCGACAGGGGAACTCAATCAGCCCCAGCATTTT.

V gene TRBV19 combines with J gene TRBJ2-5, with D uncertain. The CDR3 totals 13 residues. CDR1 LNHDA and CDR2 SQIVND come from the germline V gene (reference sequence). V was clipped by 4 bases and J by 5 bases, with 11 bases between them. The CDR3 DNA reads TGTGCCAGTAGTACAATATGGACGGAGACCCAGTACTTC. It encodes CASSTIWTETQYF.

In regard to this clonotype: This could be a read error, since a much larger clone is one nucleotide away. The J gene is TRBJ2-7, the V gene TRBV3-1; TRBD1 or TRBD2 may be the D gene (5 bases each). Germline V gives CDR1 LGHDT, CDR2 YNNKEL (reference sequence). The CDR3 totals 15 residues. V was cut by 3 bases and J by 0 bases, with 12 bases left in between. The CDR3 spells CASSHGTVPSYEQYF. The DNA of the CDR3 is TGTGCCAGCAGCCATGGGACGGTCCCCTCCTACGAGCAGTACTTC.

The CDR3 DNA is TGTGCCAGCAGTCTCCTAGGGGTGCCCACCCCGAACACTGAAGCTTTCTTT. Its translation is CASSLLGVPTPNTEAFF. This sequence joins TRBV27 and TRBJ1-1; possible D gene TRBD1, 5 bases. V dropped 5 bases and J dropped 1 base, with 20 bases sitting between them. This CDR3 comprises 17 residues. Germline values: CDR1 MNHEY, CDR2 SMNVEV (reference sequence).

This clonotype is a singleton in its sample. As the CDR3 is not closed by the conserved phenylalanine or tryptophan, this likely results from a read error. The genes are TRBV18 and TRBJ2-6; D remains ambiguous. The CDR3 totals 12 residues. Germline CDR1 KGHSH, CDR2 LQKENI. V was shortened by 4 bases and J by 3 bases, with 1 base between the two germline ends. The CDR3 is CASSLGANVLTS. The DNA of the CDR3 is TGTGCCAGCTCACTTGGGGCCAACGTCCTGACTTCC.

This clonotype was found many times. The V gene is TRBV12-3 or TRBV12-4, the J gene TRBJ2-2, with 8 bases identical to TRBD1. The length of the CDR3 is 15 residues. V was pared by 5 bases and J by 0 bases, with 2 bases of the junction left unmatched. The CDR3 loop is CASSTGQANTGELFF. The CDR3 DNA is TGTGCCAGCAGTACGGGACAGGCGAACACCGGGGAGCTGTTTTTT.

Notes on this clonotype: This clone may be a read error of a much larger clone one base away. The DNA for the CDR3 is TGCGCCAGCAGCGCCGAACAGGGGGCGAGCACCGGGGAGCTGCTTTTT. This codes for CASSAEQGASTGELLF. The J gene is TRBJ2-2, the V gene TRBV5-1, with TRBD1 matching 9 bases. The CDR3 is made up of 16 amino acids. Looked up from germline, CDR1 is SGHRS and CDR2 is YFSETQ.

The chain combines TRBV28 with TRBJ2-3; 12 nucleotides match TRBD1. The CDR3 has 16 amino acids. V was pared by 5 bases and J by 8 bases, with 11 bases of the junction left unmatched. From germline, CDR1 is MDHEN and CDR2 SYDVKM. The CDR3 loop reads CASSEGTGGAIVTQYF. CDR3 coding DNA: TGTGCCAGCAGTGAAGGGACAGGGGGCGCGATCGTTACGCAGTATTTT.

J is TRBJ2-5 and V is TRBV20-1, with 8 bases matching TRBD2. The germline gives CDR1 DFQATT, CDR2 SNEGSKA (reference sequence). The CDR3 length is 17 residues. V lost 0 bases, J lost 5 bases, and 14 bases stayed unmatched. The CDR3 sequence: CSARDERGTSVVETQYF. CDR3 coding DNA: TGCAGTGCTAGAGACGAGCGCGGGACTAGTGTTGTGGAGACCCAGTACTTC.

This clonotype has a count of ten or more. The chain carries TRBV7-9 and TRBJ2-3; D may be TRBD2 (6 bases). Germline V gene lookup returns CDR1 SEHNR and CDR2 FQNEAQ (reference sequence). The CDR3 sequence is 17 residues long. The V gene lost 5 bases and the J gene lost 2 bases, with 20 bases spanning the gap. CDR3 nucleotides: TGTGCCAGCAGCCCCCCCCGCGGGGTAGACACCACAGATACGCAGTATTTT. It specifies CASSPPRGVDTTDTQYF.

Many counts were recorded for this clonotype. The chain carries TRBV5-5 and TRBJ1-1; TRBD1 is a possible D gene (5 bases). The CDR3 has 12 residues. Trimming left V 2 bases short and J 8 bases short, with 10 bases between. Germline CDR1 SGHKS, CDR2 YYEKEE (reference sequence). The CDR3: CASSFSGHEAFF. CDR3 bases: TGTGCCAGCAGCTTCTCCGGACACGAAGCTTTCTTT.

Concerning this clonotype: Since a much larger clone is just one base distant, this may be a read error. The rearrangement uses TRBV7-9 and TRBJ2-7; 7 nucleotides agree with TRBD1. Germline values: CDR1 SEHNR, CDR2 FQNEAQ (reference sequence). The CDR3 is made up of 14 amino acids. The CDR3 protein is CASSLGDRTYGQYF. DNA of the CDR3: TGTGCCAGCAGCTTAGGGGACAGAACCTACGGGCAGTACTTC. Full variable domain (missing parts from reference TRBV7-9 and TRBJ2-7): DTGVSQNPRHKITKRGQNVTFRCDPISEHNRLYWYRQTLGQGPEFLTYFQNEAQLEKSRLLSDRFSAERPKGSFSTLEIQRTEQGDSAMYLCASSLGDRTYGQYFGPGTRLTVT.

Regarding this clonotype: A much larger clone lies one base from this, so it may be a read error. The chain has TRBV5-6 and TRBJ1-3, with a weak D call TRBD1 (5 bases). Germline CDR1 reads SGHDT; CDR2 reads YYEEEE. This CDR3 has 14 amino acids. Written as DNA, the CDR3 is TGTACCAGCAGCTTAGGGACTGCTGGAAACACCATATATTTT. Translated: CTSSLGTAGNTIYF.

The chain couples TRBV27 to TRBJ2-7, with TRBD2 matching 13 bases. CDR3 length: 17 amino acids. The ends lost 4 bases at V and 1 base at J; junction bases unmatched: 7. Per the germline V gene, CDR1 is MNHEY and CDR2 is SMNVEV (reference sequence). The CDR3 DNA is TGTGCCAGCAGTTCGTTGACTAGCGGGGGGTCGTCCTACGAGCAGTACTTC. Encoded protein: CASSSLTSGGSSYEQYF.

Remarks on this clonotype: With a much larger clone just one base away, this may be a read error. The genes are TRBV19 and TRBJ2-3; D is unclear. Germline V CDR1 and CDR2: LNHDA, SQIVND (reference sequence). The CDR3 consists of 13 residues. V dropped 11 bases and J dropped 5 bases, with 17 bases sitting between them. The CDR3 sequence is CAGSSRFGDTQYF. CDR3 in DNA: TGTGCCGGGTCGTCGCGGTTTGGAGATACGCAGTATTTT.

V gene TRBV3-1 combines with J gene TRBJ2-7; perhaps TRBD2 as D (5 bases). The CDR3 spans 13 residues. V was clipped by 7 bases and J by 0 bases, with 10 bases between them. CDR1 LGHDT and CDR2 YNNKEL come from the germline V gene (reference sequence). Here the CDR3 DNA reads TGTGCCAGCAAGGCAGCGGCCTCCTACGAGCAGTACTTC. Translating it yields CASKAAASYEQYF.

Points on this clonotype: A much larger clone differs from this one at a single base, so this may be a read error. The conserved final phenylalanine or tryptophan is absent from the CDR3, which likely points to a read error. This chain uses TRBV30 with TRBJ2-7; D is unresolved. The germline V gene encodes CDR1 GTSNPN and CDR2 SVGIG (reference sequence). V lost 3 bases and J 1 base, leaving 4 bases between the germline ends. This CDR3 spans 11 amino acids. The CDR3 here is CAWSHSYEQYS. The CDR3 bases are TGTGCCTGGAGCCATTCCTACGAGCAGTACTCC.

This clonotype was seen many times. The chain links TRBV28 to TRBJ1-1; 7 bases line up with TRBD1. Germline V gene data show CDR1 as MDHEN and CDR2 as SYDVKM. The junction had 8 bases not matched to a gene; V was cut back by 5 bases and J by 2 bases. The CDR3 covers 15 residues. DNA for the CDR3: TGTGCCAGCAGTGGATACGGGACAGACAACACTGAAGCTTTCTTT. The encoded protein is CASSGYGTDNTEAFF.